The 20 T cell receptor beta chains presented below share a single source sample, sequenced in a study of CD8+CD57+ T cells in acquired aplastic anemia. CDR3 and TCR beta VDJ profiling relied on genomic DNA as the template. TCRdb processed the reads anew with MiXCR; each CDR3 protein has one entry. The repertoire has roughly 170,000 distinct CDR3 sequences, about 44% of them found once; the top ten carry over 10%. Sequencing was done on patients that had shown CD8+CD57+ cell expansion by flow cytometry. Sequencing was done on a sample of sorted CD4+, CD8+, or CD8+CD57+ T cells (not recorded which) from PBMCs. The origin of the receptors is a human donor with aplastic anemia.

At least ten counts were recorded for this clonotype. This chain connects TRBV20-1 to TRBJ1-1; the D is unclear. V shed 6 bases and J shed 4 bases, with 15 bases lying between them. Germline CDR1 and CDR2: DFQATT and SNEGSKA (reference sequence). This CDR3 is 13 amino acids long. The CDR3 spells CSAPAGSPTEAFF. In DNA form, the CDR3 reads TGCAGTGCCCCGGCGGGGTCGCCCACTGAAGCTTTCTTT.

The V gene is TRBV2, the J gene TRBJ2-7, with D perhaps TRBD2 (6 bases). The germline V gene encodes CDR1 SNHLY and CDR2 FYNNEI. CDR3 length: 14 residues. V was pared by 6 bases and J by 7 bases, with 19 bases between. The chain's CDR3 is CASRIAGRELEQYF. The DNA for the CDR3 is TGTGCCAGCAGAATCGCGGGAAGGGAACTGGAGCAGTACTTC.

Worth noting for this clonotype: Just one base apart from a much larger clone, this may be a read error. V and J are TRBV10-3 and TRBJ1-6, with D unclear. The CDR3 covers 14 residues. V lost 3 bases and J 7 bases, leaving 10 bases between the germline ends. CDR1 and CDR2 from the germline V gene are ENHRY and SYGVKD. This CDR3 reads CAISELFGNSPLHF. CDR3 sequence (DNA): TGTGCCATCAGTGAACTCTTCGGAAATTCACCCCTCCACTTT.

The chain is built from TRBV4-1 and TRBJ2-3, with TRBD2 matching 8 bases. The germline V gene encodes CDR1 MGHRA and CDR2 YSYEKL. The CDR3 loop spans 13 amino acids. With V trimmed by 8 bases and J by 2 bases, 3 bases remained unmatched. The DNA of the CDR3 is TGCGCCAGCCGGGGGGGAGACACAGATACGCAGTATTTT. It translates to CASRGGDTDTQYF.

The J gene is TRBJ2-6, the V gene TRBV5-1, with TRBD1 identical over 11 bases. This CDR3 has 16 amino acids. V was pared by 7 bases and J by 4 bases, with 7 bases of the junction left unmatched. Per germline, CDR1 SGHRS and CDR2 YFSETQ. The CDR3: CASGQGALAGANVLTF. The CDR3 bases are TGCGCCAGCGGACAGGGGGCCTTAGCAGGGGCCAACGTCCTGACTTTC.

V usage is TRBV3-1 and J usage is TRBJ1-1; no firm D call. The CDR3 is made up of 13 amino acids. The germline V and J ends were trimmed by 1 base and 8 bases, with 11 bases remaining between them. Per the germline V gene, CDR1 is LGHDT and CDR2 is YNNKEL (reference sequence). The CDR3 reads CASSQVGRQEAFF. The CDR3 DNA reads TGTGCCAGCAGCCAAGTGGGCCGCCAGGAAGCTTTCTTT.

J is TRBJ1-6 and V is TRBV19, with D maybe TRBD1 (6 bases). This CDR3 is 14 amino acids long. Germline values: CDR1 LNHDA, CDR2 SQIVND (reference sequence). V was clipped by 9 bases and J by 6 bases, with 15 bases between them. DNA for the CDR3: TGTGCCAGCGGAATCAGGGGCTTTAATTCACCCCTCCACTTT. It specifies CASGIRGFNSPLHF.

The table lists this clonotype with many counts. CDR3 protein: CSAKRGSTDTQYF. The CDR3 DNA is TGCAGTGCTAAGCGGGGTAGCACAGATACGCAGTATTTT. The V and J genes are TRBV20-1 and TRBJ2-3, with 7 nucleotides matching TRBD2. Germline-derived CDR1 and CDR2 are DFQATT and SNEGSKA (reference sequence). The CDR3 is 13 amino acids. After removal of 4 bases from V and 0 bases from J, the junction contained 1 base not matched to a gene.

This clonotype was picked up many times. V and J are TRBV9 and TRBJ2-3; 7 bases map to TRBD2. There are 16 residues in the CDR3. Germline lookup yields CDR1 SGDLS and CDR2 YYNGEE. V lost 2 bases to trimming and J lost 1 base; unmatched junction nucleotides: 7. The CDR3 bases are TGTGCCAGCAGCGTCTCCCCCCGGGGGGGCACAGATACGCAGTATTTT. Translated: CASSVSPRGGTDTQYF.

The chain combines TRBV20-1 with TRBJ2-7, with 7 nucleotides matching TRBD2. CDR3 length: 15 residues. Germline V gene sequence: CDR1 DFQATT, CDR2 SNEGSKA (reference sequence). V shed 0 bases and J 4 bases; nucleotides not matched to a gene: 9. CDR3 sequence reads: CSAREERLAGYEQYF. The CDR3 DNA reads as TGCAGTGCTAGAGAGGAGAGACTAGCCGGTTACGAGCAGTACTTC.

The chain joins TRBV28 to TRBJ1-4; 8 nucleotides match TRBD1. Per germline, CDR1 MDHEN and CDR2 SYDVKM. The CDR3 extends over 15 amino acids. With 7 bases clipped from V and 17 bases from J, the junction kept 21 bases outside the gene matches. The CDR3 nucleotides are TGTGCCAGCACTTCCGCAGGGGGCGCGAACACTGATGGCTTTTTT. This codes for CASTSAGGANTDGFF.

This clonotype was seen at least ten times. J is TRBJ2-3 and V is TRBV5-4; TRBD2 might be the D (5 bases). The length of the CDR3 is 13 residues. The V end lost 1 base, the J end lost 4 bases, and 7 bases lay between the germline ends. Germline CDR1 reads SGHNT; CDR2 reads YYREEE (reference sequence). CDR3 nucleotides: TGTGCCAGCAGCTTGAGGCGGGCAGATACGCAGTATTTT. It yields the protein CASSLRRADTQYF.

This clonotype was detected many times. The V and J genes are TRBV15 and TRBJ1-1, with D possibly matching TRBD1 (5 bases). Germline V CDR1 and CDR2: LNHNV, YYDKDF (reference sequence). Deletions cut 3 bases from V and 0 bases from J, with 14 bases between. CDR3 length equals 16 residues. The CDR3 DNA reads TGTGCCACCAGCAGGGCCGAGGGGATATTGAACACTGAAGCTTTCTTT. Translated: CATSRAEGILNTEAFF.

This clonotype was seen repeatedly, ten times or more. J is TRBJ2-7 and V is TRBV29-1, with 10 bases that match TRBD1. This CDR3 region has 14 residues. Trimming at V came to 8 bases and at J to 2 bases, leaving 9 bases not matched to a gene. The germline V gene encodes CDR1 SQVTM and CDR2 ANQGSEA. DNA for the CDR3: TGCAGCATTAGTACCGGGACAGGGGCCTACGAGCAGTACTTC. Translating it yields CSISTGTGAYEQYF.

The sample holds many counts of this clonotype. The rearrangement joins TRBV7-1 to TRBJ2-3; 16 nucleotides agree with TRBD2. TRBV7-1 is known as an ORF, though its function is uncertain. V was pared by 3 bases and J by 4 bases, with 10 bases of the junction left unmatched. The CDR3 consists of 19 residues. CDR3 sequence reads: CASSSPGLAGGRGSDTQYF. The CDR3 bases are TGTGCCAGCAGCTCCCCGGGACTAGCGGGGGGGCGTGGGTCAGATACGCAGTATTTT.

This chain's CDR3 is CASGQGTEAFF. The DNA for the CDR3 is TGTGCCAGTGGACAGGGGACTGAAGCTTTCTTT. This chain joins TRBV5-4 and TRBJ1-1; 9 bases agree with TRBD1. The V segment lost 8 bases and the J segment 5 bases; nucleotides outside the gene matches: 1. The CDR3 contains 11 residues. The V gene's germline CDR1 is SGHNT and CDR2 YYREEE (reference sequence).

This clonotype was recorded a few times. The rearrangement joins TRBV12-3 or TRBV12-4 to TRBJ2-3; D is ambiguous. The length of the CDR3 is 19 residues. V lost 3 bases, J lost 2 bases, and 24 bases lay in between. The CDR3 reads CASSFFGTLAGEFTDTQYF. CDR3 nucleotides: TGTGCCAGCAGTTTCTTCGGCACGCTGGCAGGCGAATTCACAGATACGCAGTATTTT.

On this clonotype: As the CDR3 is not closed by the conserved phenylalanine or tryptophan, this likely results from a read error. CDR3 DNA sequence: TGCAGTGCTAGAGGATCCGGGACAGCGGCCTCTGGGGCCAACGTCCTGACTCTC. Its translation: CSARGSGTAASGANVLTL. This rearrangement joins TRBV20-1 to TRBJ2-6, with 7 bases matching TRBD1. CDR1 is DFQATT, CDR2 SNEGSKA, per germline (reference sequence). The CDR3 sequence is 18 residues long. Unmatched junction bases numbered 9, after V lost 1 base and J lost 0 bases.

This clonotype was detected only a few times. The chain carries TRBV7-2 and TRBJ2-2; no firm D call. Trimming took off 0 bases at V and 2 bases at J, with 7 bases between the two ends. Germline V gives CDR1 SGHTA, CDR2 FQGNSA. The CDR3 length is 15 residues. The CDR3 spells CASSLARVNTGELFF. The CDR3 DNA sequence: TGTGCCAGCAGCTTAGCCCGCGTCAACACCGGGGAGCTGTTTTTT.

CDR3 sequence: CASSPSGQGSPLHF. CDR3 coding DNA: TGTGCCAGCTCACCATCAGGACAGGGGTCACCCCTCCACTTT. This rearrangement joins TRBV18 to TRBJ1-6; 9 bases match TRBD1. Germline V gene data show CDR1 as KGHSH and CDR2 as LQKENI. With V trimmed by 2 bases and J by 10 bases, 3 bases remained unmatched. This CDR3 is built from 14 residues.